This T cell receptor (beta chain) comes out of a study of graft-versus-host responses after intestinal transplantation. At the level of the study: Every transplant recipient was induced with anti-thymocyte globulin, then maintained on tacrolimus and steroids for roughly 3 years.

Study-wide points: Across patients carrying graft-donor T cell macrochimerism, allografts held high graft-versus-host to host-versus-graft clonal ratios.

Regarding this clone: Its antigen is undetermined.

Profiled with immunoSEQ multiplex PCR; TCRdb holds only in-frame clones, not every one. Among approximately 130,000 clones, 90% to 95% were seen once, and the ten largest hold roughly 0.17%. The receptor was derived from a human donor who received an intestinal transplant. Sequenced material: unstimulated CD4+ T cells sorted from spleen or lymph node cells, taken before intestinal transplant.

The CDR3 sequence is CASSSLTGGSGANVLTF. The CDR3 coding sequence is TGTGCCAGCAGTTCTCTGACAGGGGGCTCTGGGGCCAACGTCCTGACTTTC. This sequence joins TRBV27 and TRBJ2-6; TRBD1 agrees at 9 bases. Germline V gene data show CDR1 as MNHEY and CDR2 as SMNVEV (reference sequence). This CDR3 contains 17 residues. V lost 4 bases, J lost 0 bases, and 4 bases stayed unmatched.